Below are 15 T cell receptor beta chains sequenced from a single sample in a study of T cells after yellow fever vaccination (dated 2019 in TCRdb). The protocol used for the library was 5' RACE. Sequencer: Illumina NovaSeq 6000. Starting from the raw public reads, TCRdb applied fastp trimming at Q25, assembled clones with MiXCR and retained in-frame beta chains. Each CDR3 protein gets just one entry, which takes the most common genes and DNA from the rows behind it. The sample table holds roughly 400,000 distinct CDR3 sequences, of which 15% to 20% were seen once. The ten largest clones capture roughly 19% of the sample. What this sample's treatment or condition label stands for: live attenuated yellow fever vaccine strain. The sequenced sample was PBMCs, obtained before the yellow fever booster vaccination. Receptors originate from a man between 18 and 35 years old who received the YFV17D yellow fever vaccine.

This clonotype turned up a few times. The chain combines TRBV10-3 with TRBJ2-7; 10 bases match TRBD1. V was clipped by 5 bases and J by 5 bases; unmatched bases: 6. CDR3 length: 14 residues. The germline CDR1 and CDR2 sequences are ENHRY and SYGVKD. This chain's CDR3 is CAISPGQGLNEQYF. In DNA form, the CDR3 reads TGTGCCATCAGTCCGGGACAGGGGCTCAACGAGCAGTACTTC.

This clonotype was detected a few times. The V call is TRBV28, the J call TRBJ1-5; 7 bases are a match to TRBD1. The germline V gene has CDR1 MDHEN and CDR2 SYDVKM. This CDR3 has 15 residues. The V and J ends lost 5 bases and 3 bases, in that order; junction bases with no gene match: 7. The CDR3 coding sequence is TGTGCCAGCAGTAGGCGACAGGGTCCCAATCAGCCCCAGCATTTT. Encoded protein: CASSRRQGPNQPQHF. Supplemented by reference TRBV28 and TRBJ1-5, the full variable domain reads DVKVTQSSRYLVKRTGEKVFLECVQDMDHENMFWYRQDPGLGLRLIYFSYDVKMKEKGDIPEGYSVSREKKERFSLILESASTNQTSMYLCASSRRQGPNQPQHFGDGTRLSIL.

This clonotype has at least ten counts. This chain connects TRBV24-1 to TRBJ2-5; 8 nucleotides agree with TRBD2. J was trimmed by 6 bases and V by 7 bases; bases with no gene match: 6. The CDR3 contains 13 residues. CDR1 and CDR2 (germline): KGHDR, SFDVKD. DNA of the CDR3: TGTGCCACCAGCGACGGGGGGGCCAAGACCCAGTACTTC. This sequence encodes CATSDGGAKTQYF.

The gene calls are TRBV6-2 or TRBV6-3 and TRBJ2-3; possibly TRBD1 for D (6 bases). The CDR3 totals 15 residues. V was shortened by 6 bases and J by 5 bases, with 18 bases between the two germline ends. Per germline, CDR1 MNHEY and CDR2 SVGEGT. The CDR3 reads CASRERGQSLDTQYF. DNA for the CDR3: TGTGCCAGCAGGGAAAGAGGACAGTCCCTAGATACGCAGTATTTT.

The CDR3 sequence is CASSFFRYVEAFF. The CDR3 DNA follows: TGTGCCAGCAGTTTTTTTCGATATGTTGAAGCTTTCTTT. The V gene is TRBV6-2 or TRBV6-3, the J gene TRBJ1-1; D remains ambiguous. CDR1 and CDR2 (germline): MNHEY, SVGEGT. The CDR3 consists of 13 residues. Trimming shortened V by 4 bases and J by 7 bases, and 13 bases separated the two germline ends.

This clonotype was picked up a small number of times. This chain links TRBV21-1 with TRBJ2-7; the table's TRBD1 call for D was not verified on the DNA. TRBV21-1 constitutes a pseudogene. This CDR3 spans 14 amino acids. CDR3 nucleotides: TGTGCCAGCAGCAATGGGACAGGGGGCTTCGAGCAGTACGTC. It yields the protein CASSNGTGGFEQYV.

The rearrangement links TRBV12-3 or TRBV12-4 to TRBJ1-1; no clear D. Trimming took off 3 bases at V and 5 bases at J, with 10 bases between the two ends. The CDR3 has 13 amino acids. The CDR3, as DNA: TGTGCCAGCAGTTTGAAGGGTTTGACTGAAGCTTTCTTT. The encoded protein is CASSLKGLTEAFF.

This clonotype was seen a few times. CDR3 bases: TGCAGCGCGGGGCCCCTGACAGGGAACACTGAAGCTTTCTTT. This encodes CSAGPLTGNTEAFF. The chain is built from TRBV29-1 and TRBJ1-1; possible D gene TRBD1, 6 bases. Trimming pared 7 bases from V and 1 base from J, leaving 16 bases between. The CDR3 extends over 14 amino acids. Germline CDR1 and CDR2: SQVTM and ANQGSEA.

This rearrangement joins TRBV2 to TRBJ2-3; a weak D match, TRBD2 (6 bases). The CDR3 spans 16 residues. Trimming pared 7 bases from V and 6 bases from J, leaving 23 bases between. Germline V gene data show CDR1 as SNHLY and CDR2 as FYNNEI. The CDR3 loop is CASTLNRKGGWDTQYF. CDR3 DNA sequence: TGTGCCAGCACCCTGAATAGGAAGGGAGGATGGGATACGCAGTATTTT.

There are a few counts of this clonotype. Mismatch with germline at one junction end may stem from a read error. The genes are TRBV10-3 and TRBJ2-2; D call uncertain. Germline assignment: CDR1 ENHRY and CDR2 SYGVKD. This CDR3 region has 13 residues. The CDR3 is CAINEPGPGELFF. DNA of the CDR3: TGTGCCATCAATGAGCCAGGCCCCGGGGAGCTGTTTTTT.

The chain combines TRBV11-3 with TRBJ1-6; D is undetermined. This CDR3 is 16 amino acids long. V gave up 1 base and J gave up 7 bases, with 14 bases separating them. Germline CDR1 reads SGHNT; CDR2 reads YENEEA. The CDR3 DNA reads as TGTGCCAGCAGCTTAGGGCCTCAGCAAACGAATTCACCCCTCCACTTT. Translated: CASSLGPQQTNSPLHF.

The CDR3, as DNA: TGTGCCAGCAGCGCAGGACCTCACCAAGAGACCCAGTACTTC. As protein: CASSAGPHQETQYF. This chain links TRBV12-3 or TRBV12-4 with TRBJ2-5; D unresolved. This CDR3 is 14 amino acids long. V was trimmed by 6 bases and J by 0 bases, leaving 11 bases between them.

This clonotype was picked up a small number of times. This rearrangement joins TRBV2 to TRBJ2-2; TRBD2 might be the D (6 bases). In germline, CDR1 is SNHLY, CDR2 FYNNEI. The CDR3 runs to 12 residues. The CDR3 region is CAELARSGELFF. CDR3 in DNA: TGTGCAGAACTAGCAAGGTCCGGGGAGCTGTTTTTT.

The table lists this clonotype with many counts. The rearrangement uses TRBV15 and TRBJ1-6, with D possibly being TRBD1 (6 bases). There are 14 residues in the CDR3. Trimming cost V 1 base and J 9 bases, with 10 bases left between them. Germline values: CDR1 LNHNV, CDR2 YYDKDF (reference sequence). The CDR3 loop is CATSRVTGPSPLHF. CDR3 nucleotides: TGTGCCACCAGCAGAGTCACAGGGCCTTCACCCCTCCACTTT.

The chain combines TRBV7-2 with TRBJ1-1; D gene uncertain. The CDR3 contains 13 residues. Germline CDR1 and CDR2: SGHTA and FQGNSA. Trimming removed 5 bases from V and 4 bases from J, with 11 bases in between. The CDR3 region is CASSQTRFTEAFF. The CDR3 DNA follows: TGTGCCAGCAGCCAGACACGGTTCACTGAAGCTTTCTTT.